The 19 T cell receptor beta chains below come from one sample, sequenced in a study of Ad26.COV2.S vaccination and SARS-CoV-2 variants. Treatment given: some 19 received Ad26.COV2.S at low or high dose, single or two shots; about 5 received placebo; per-sample allocation not given. On day 63 after the first injection, vaccine and placebo recipients gave samples. Method: immunoSEQ multiplex PCR; TCRdb's copy keeps in-frame clones and lacks some. The sample lists 500,000 or so clones; around 90% were seen once. The specimen was peripheral blood, collected in a trial of Ad26.COV2.S vaccine versus placebo. These TCRs come from a person aged 18 to 59 who received the Ad26.COV2.S COVID-19 vaccine or a placebo.

This rearrangement joins TRBV9 to TRBJ1-1; D gene unclear. The germline V gene has CDR1 SGDLS and CDR2 YYNGEE. The V end was cut by 2 bases, the J end by 11 bases, with 16 bases between. The CDR3 totals 13 residues. The CDR3 loop reads CASSVGNGFGAFF. The CDR3 DNA reads TGTGCCAGCAGCGTCGGTAATGGTTTTGGGGCTTTCTTT.

V usage is TRBV7-8 and J usage is TRBJ1-3, with no clear D. Between the trimmed V and J ends, which lost 0 bases and 5 bases, there was a span of 5 bases. CDR1 and CDR2 from the germline V gene are SGHVS and FQNEAQ. This CDR3 region has 13 residues. The CDR3 DNA is TGTGCCAGCAGCTTAGCGAACAGAAACACCATATATTTT. This encodes CASSLANRNTIYF.

The chain uses TRBV7-8 and TRBJ2-6; TRBD1 agrees at 9 bases. The CDR3 has 18 residues. Germline-derived CDR1 and CDR2 are SGHVS and FQNEAQ. The junction had 5 bases not matched to a gene; V was cut back by 2 bases and J by 0 bases. The CDR3 reads CASSLLVTGGSGANVLTF. CDR3 coding DNA: TGTGCCAGCAGCTTATTGGTGACAGGGGGCTCTGGGGCCAACGTCCTGACTTTC. The whole variable domain, filled in from reference TRBV7-8 and TRBJ2-6, reads GAGVSQSPRYKVAKRGQDVALRCDPISGHVSLFWYQQALGQGPEFLTYFQNEAQLDKSGLPSDRFFAERPEGSVSTLKIQRTQQEDSAVYLCASSLLVTGGSGANVLTFGAGSRLTVL.

This chain uses TRBV28 with TRBJ2-1; 7 nucleotides agree with TRBD2. The CDR3 runs to 14 residues. CDR1 and CDR2 (germline): MDHEN, SYDVKM. With V trimmed by 5 bases and J by 8 bases, 9 bases remained unmatched. The CDR3 loop reads CASSLGAGTHEQFF. In DNA form, the CDR3 reads TGTGCCAGCAGTCTCGGAGCGGGAACCCATGAGCAGTTCTTC. The full variable domain, in which reference TRBV28 and TRBJ2-1 provide the parts outside the CDR3, is DVKVTQSSRYLVKRTGEKVFLECVQDMDHENMFWYRQDPGLGLRLIYFSYDVKMKEKGDIPEGYSVSREKKERFSLILESASTNQTSMYLCASSLGAGTHEQFFGPGTRLTVL.

The chain joins TRBV4-3 to TRBJ1-5; D ambiguous. V dropped 0 bases and J dropped 9 bases, with 9 bases sitting between them. From germline, CDR1 is LGHNA and CDR2 YSLEER. The CDR3 contains 13 residues. The CDR3, as DNA: TGCGCCAGCAGCCAAGATCTTTCACGGCCCCAGCATTTT. Protein sequence: CASSQDLSRPQHF.

This clone has a single count. The V and J genes are TRBV5-6 and TRBJ1-2; D remains ambiguous. The germline V gene has CDR1 SGHDT and CDR2 YYEEEE. Trimming removed 4 bases from V and 0 bases from J, with 4 bases in between. The length of the CDR3 is 12 residues. This CDR3 is CASSGANYGYTF. For the CDR3, the DNA is TGTGCCAGCAGCGGAGCTAACTATGGCTACACCTTC.

The rearrangement uses TRBV19 and TRBJ1-1, with a possible D match to TRBD1 (5 bases). This CDR3 is built from 17 residues. The ends were cut back, 2 bases at V and 0 bases at J, with 16 bases in the middle. The V gene's germline CDR1 is LNHDA and CDR2 SQIVND (reference sequence). The CDR3 sequence: CASSIRGGGTLNTEAFF. DNA for the CDR3: TGTGCCAGTAGTATAAGGGGTGGAGGGACTCTGAACACTGAAGCTTTCTTT.

CDR3 in DNA: TGTGCCAGCAGGCTATTGGGGAACACTGAAGCTTTCTTT. Amino acid sequence: CASRLLGNTEAFF. This chain joins TRBV28 and TRBJ1-1; no clear D. Looked up from germline, CDR1 is MDHEN and CDR2 is SYDVKM. The CDR3 length is 13 residues. V lost 6 bases and J 1 base, leaving 9 bases between the germline ends.

V usage is TRBV4-2 and J usage is TRBJ1-1; D remains unclear. CDR3 length: 15 residues. Germline assignment: CDR1 LGHNA and CDR2 YNFKEQ. Trimming left V 1 base short and J 0 bases short, with 9 bases between. The DNA for the CDR3 is TGTGCCAGCAGCCAAGTGGCAGCTTTGAACACTGAAGCTTTCTTT. This encodes CASSQVAALNTEAFF.

J is TRBJ2-1 and V is TRBV19; D is possibly TRBD2 (6 bases). The germline CDR1 and CDR2 sequences are LNHDA and SQIVND (reference sequence). V was cut by 5 bases and J by 7 bases, with 12 bases left in between. The CDR3 runs 13 residues. CDR3 protein: CASSYGTPNEQFF. CDR3 DNA sequence: TGTGCCAGTAGTTATGGGACTCCGAATGAGCAGTTCTTC.

This clone was detected once. V is TRBV2 and J is TRBJ2-3, with 10 bases matching TRBD1. This CDR3 has 18 residues. V trimming: 7 bases; J trimming: 2 bases; junction bases outside the gene matches: 15. Germline CDR1 is SNHLY and CDR2 is FYNNEI. The CDR3 DNA reads TGTGCCAGCACCTGGAGGCCACCGGGACAGGGGTACACAGATACGCAGTATTTT. It yields the protein CASTWRPPGQGYTDTQYF.

The chain employs TRBV5-1 and TRBJ1-3; weak D call: TRBD1 (5 bases). V dropped 3 bases and J dropped 2 bases, with 9 bases sitting between them. The CDR3 runs to 14 residues. The V gene's germline CDR1 is SGHRS and CDR2 YFSETQ. The CDR3 bases are TGCGCCAGCAGCTCGGTAGGGGCTGGAAACACCATATATTTT. It is translated as CASSSVGAGNTIYF.

The V gene is TRBV4-2, the J gene TRBJ2-1; 9 bases are shared with TRBD2. The CDR3 consists of 17 residues. The V and J ends lost 0 bases and 5 bases, in that order; junction bases with no gene match: 8. Per the germline V gene, CDR1 is LGHNA and CDR2 is YNFKEQ. CDR3 nucleotide sequence: TGTGCCAGCAGCCAAGACCATAGCGGGAGTTTGGACAATGAGCAGTTCTTC. Translated: CASSQDHSGSLDNEQFF.

The chain is built from TRBV3-1 (or the pseudogene TRBV3-2) and TRBJ2-2, with TRBD1 matching 9 bases. This CDR3 is 16 amino acids long. CDR1 and CDR2 from the germline V gene are LGHDT and YNNKEL (reference sequence). V lost 3 bases, J lost 6 bases, and 8 bases stayed unmatched. This CDR3 is CASSHKGQGPAGELFF. The CDR3 DNA reads TGTGCCAGCAGCCACAAAGGACAGGGGCCGGCCGGGGAGCTGTTTTTT.

The rearrangement links TRBV30 to TRBJ1-6, with TRBD1 matching over 8 bases. CDR3 length: 16 amino acids. V lost 5 bases, J lost 2 bases, and 8 bases stayed unmatched. Germline assignment: CDR1 GTSNPN and CDR2 SVGIG (reference sequence). CDR3: CAWDRGSPAYNSPLHF. The CDR3 nucleotides read TGTGCCTGGGACAGGGGCTCTCCCGCCTATAATTCACCCCTCCACTTT.

The chain employs TRBV6-2 or TRBV6-3 and TRBJ1-5; D is ambiguous. Germline V gene data show CDR1 as MNHEY and CDR2 as SVGEGT. Trimming left V 0 bases short and J 7 bases short, with 7 bases between. There are 13 residues in the CDR3. The CDR3 DNA is TGTGCCAGCAGTTACTCGGAGGGCCAGCCCCAGCATTTT. Translated, it gives CASSYSEGQPQHF.

This clone has only one observation. This chain links TRBV4-3 with TRBJ2-4; D remains unclear. The V and J ends lost 0 bases and 6 bases respectively, with 15 bases between them. Germline lookup yields CDR1 LGHNA and CDR2 YSLEER. The CDR3 runs to 16 residues. The CDR3 reads CASSQDTASSGNIQYF. DNA for the CDR3: TGCGCCAGCAGCCAAGATACGGCCAGCTCGGGAAACATTCAGTACTTC.

This clone showed up just once. The gene calls are TRBV15 and TRBJ2-3; D is unresolved. Germline values: CDR1 LNHNV, CDR2 YYDKDF (reference sequence). CDR3 length equals 12 residues. V was pared by 1 base and J by 4 bases, with 3 bases between. The CDR3 region has the DNA TGTGCCACCAGCAGAGGTTCAGATACGCAGTATTTT. This codes for CATSRGSDTQYF.

The chain couples TRBV7-3 to TRBJ2-3, with D tentatively TRBD2 (6 bases). The CDR3 is 16 residues long. Trimming took 0 bases from V and 6 from J, leaving 16 bases between them. Germline V gene lookup returns CDR1 SGHTA and CDR2 FQGTGA. CDR3 loop: CASSLTPAGSYDTQYF. DNA for the CDR3: TGTGCCAGCAGCTTAACCCCGGCCGGGAGTTACGATACGCAGTATTTT.